The 20 T cell receptor beta chains listed next were all sequenced from one sample in a study of metastatic and nonmetastatic thyroid tumors. No treatment had been given to any patient before thyroid surgery. TCRdb re-called the PCR reads via MiXCR. The data show under 25,000 clones, under 35% seen once. Input material: blood. These receptor sequences come from a female donor with papillary thyroid cancer or a benign thyroid nodule (not recorded which). Some clones in this sample may be carry-over from other donors' samples.

This clone was found many times. The chain uses TRBV12-5 and TRBJ1-1; D unresolved. CDR1 and CDR2 from the germline V gene are LGHNT and FRNRAP. Trimming removed 6 bases from V and 4 bases from J, with 12 bases in between. The CDR3 extends over 13 amino acids. The CDR3 loop is CASGSQEFTEAFF. The CDR3 nucleotides read TGTGCTAGTGGGTCGCAGGAATTCACTGAAGCTTTCTTT.

The CDR3 loop reads CASSPQGDGYTF. CDR3 bases: TGTGCCAGTAGTCCACAAGGGGATGGCTACACCTTC. The V gene is TRBV19, the J gene TRBJ1-2, with D maybe TRBD1 (5 bases). The V and J ends lost 5 bases and 6 bases respectively, with 10 bases between them. This CDR3 region has 12 residues. Germline-derived CDR1 and CDR2 are LNHDA and SQIVND (reference sequence).

The chain has TRBV6-4 and TRBJ2-7; D possibly uses TRBD1 or TRBD2 (6 bases each). Germline V gene lookup returns CDR1 MRHNA and CDR2 SNTAGT. V gave up 7 bases and J gave up 4 bases, with 14 bases separating them. The CDR3 is 13 amino acids. CDR3 region: CASTLGGGYEQYV. In DNA form, the CDR3 reads TGTGCCAGCACCCTGGGGGGCGGTTACGAGCAGTACGTC.

This sequence joins TRBV6-1 and TRBJ2-7, with a possible D match to TRBD2 (5 bases). With 6 bases removed from V and 3 bases from J, the gap between germline ends came to 18 bases. CDR3 length: 15 residues. CDR1 and CDR2 (germline): MNHNS, SASEGT. This chain's CDR3 is CASRHSSGGSYEQYF. Written as DNA, the CDR3 is TGTGCCAGCAGACACTCTTCAGGAGGTAGCTACGAGCAGTACTTC.

The V gene is TRBV19, the J gene TRBJ2-7; D gene ambiguous. The CDR3 has 11 amino acids. Trimming stripped 10 bases from V and 1 base from J, with 8 bases between. Germline CDR1 LNHDA, CDR2 SQIVND (reference sequence). CDR3 in amino acids: CATQQSYEQYF. In DNA, the CDR3 is TGTGCCACCCAACAGTCCTACGAGCAGTACTTC.

Only a few counts were recorded for this clone. The junction does not match germline at one end; this may be a read error. This chain joins TRBV2 and TRBJ1-5; D remains unclear. Germline assignment: CDR1 SNHLY and CDR2 FYNNEI. The CDR3 contains 13 residues. CDR3 protein: CASIDQDVQPQHF. Here the CDR3 DNA reads TGTGCCAGCATTGATCAGGACGTACAGCCCCAGCACTTT.

This clone was observed at least ten times. Since a much larger clone is just one base distant, this may be a read error. Other DNA sequences in this specimen translate into the identical CDR3. This sequence joins TRBV4-2 and TRBJ1-2; D is possibly TRBD1 (5 bases). Germline CDR1 is LGHNA and CDR2 is YNFKEQ. The CDR3 spans 14 residues. The CDR3 nucleotides are TGTGCCAGCAGTCAAGATGGGGGATTGGGGGGCTACACCTTC. Translation: CASSQDGGLGGYTF.

Judged by abundance, this clone is medium-sized (0.01 to 0.1%). V and J are TRBV6-1 and TRBJ1-3; D gene unclear. Trimming took 2 bases from V and 6 from J, leaving 11 bases between them. This CDR3 spans 14 amino acids. Germline lookup yields CDR1 MNHNS and CDR2 SASEGT. The CDR3 loop is CASSELALVNTIYF. The CDR3 DNA follows: TGTGCCAGCAGTGAATTGGCGTTAGTAAACACCATATATTTT.

Worth noting for this clone: Compared with germline, one end of the junction differs, possibly owing to a read error. The chain is built from TRBV20-1 and TRBJ1-1; no reliable D call. This CDR3 has 14 residues. Germline CDR1 reads DFQATT; CDR2 reads SNEGSKA (reference sequence). The CDR3 nucleotides are TGCAGTGCTAGAGTGGGCGTCTCCAACACTGAAGCCTTCTTT. It is translated as CSARVGVSNTEAFF.

Remarks on this clone: A much larger clone differs by one base, so this may be a read error. The same CDR3 can be traced to other DNA sequences in this sample. The rearrangement uses TRBV3-1 and TRBJ1-2, with 8 bases identical to TRBD1. CDR1 is LGHDT and CDR2 is YNNKEL in the germline V gene (reference sequence). V gave up 4 bases and J gave up 7 bases; unmatched junction bases: 8. CDR3 length: 14 residues. In DNA, the CDR3 is TGTGCCAGCAGCCCCGGGACAGGAGGCTTTGGCTACACCTTC. Translation: CASSPGTGGFGYTF.

This clone was picked up one time. The rearrangement links TRBV9 to TRBJ2-3; 10 bases are a match to TRBD1. Germline V gives CDR1 SGDLS, CDR2 YYNGEE. CDR3 length: 16 amino acids. The ends lost 2 bases at V and 6 bases at J; junction bases unmatched: 9. The CDR3 region has the DNA TGTGCCAGCAGCGTGGCCGGGACAGGGGTTACGGATACGCAGTATTTT. Its translation: CASSVAGTGVTDTQYF.

The chain employs TRBV12-3 or TRBV12-4 and TRBJ2-7; D assignment may be TRBD1 or TRBD2 (5 bases each). The CDR3 spans 14 residues. V was shortened by 6 bases and J by 5 bases, with 17 bases between the two germline ends. CDR3 bases: TGTGCCAGCAGCATAGGGACCCCCGACAACGAGCAGTACTTC. It encodes CASSIGTPDNEQYF.

V and J are TRBV6-2 or TRBV6-3 and TRBJ2-5; D ambiguous. CDR1 MNHEY and CDR2 SVGEGT come from the germline V gene. The CDR3 has 13 residues. V was shortened by 5 bases and J by 5 bases, with 12 bases between the two germline ends. The CDR3 DNA reads as TGTGCCAGCAGTCCGCCGGAGAGGGAGACCCAGTACTTC. Translated, it gives CASSPPERETQYF.

This clone was counted ten times or more. The V and J genes are TRBV2 and TRBJ1-5; TRBD1 matches at 7 bases. From germline, CDR1 is SNHLY and CDR2 FYNNEI. The CDR3 has 14 residues. Unmatched junction bases numbered 5, after V lost 4 bases and J lost 5 bases. The CDR3 nucleotides read TGTGCCAGCAGTGCCCAGGGGGTATATCAGCCCCAGCATTTT. Encoded protein: CASSAQGVYQPQHF.

In this sample, this clone turned up a few times. One end of the junction does not line up with germline, which may come from a read error. The rearrangement links TRBV6-2 or TRBV6-3 to TRBJ1-1, with D possibly matching TRBD1 (6 bases). Germline V lookup: CDR1 MNHEY, CDR2 SVGEGT. This CDR3 comprises 14 residues. The CDR3 reads CASSYTGPHTEDFF. CDR3 bases: TGTGCAAGCAGTTACACAGGGCCCCACACTGAAGATTTCTTT.

The chain is built from TRBV7-9 and TRBJ2-4; no clear D. Trimming pared 5 bases from V and 0 bases from J, leaving 14 bases between. Germline lookup yields CDR1 SEHNR and CDR2 FQNEAQ (reference sequence). The CDR3 length is 16 residues. CDR3 nucleotides: TGTGCCAGCAGCCTAGGGTGCCTTCTAGCCAAAAACATTCAGTACTTC. Its translation: CASSLGCLLAKNIQYF.

CDR3 amino acids: CAWSVRGQKNTEAFF. In DNA, the CDR3 is TGTGCCTGGAGTGTGCGGGGACAGAAGAACACTGAAGCTTTCTTT. The rearrangement uses TRBV30 and TRBJ1-1; 7 bases line up with TRBD1. This CDR3 comprises 15 residues. Germline CDR1 and CDR2: GTSNPN and SVGIG (reference sequence). V dropped 0 bases and J dropped 1; count of bases not matched to a gene: 5.

Concerning this clone: The germline gene is not matched at one end of the junction; a read error may be the cause. This chain uses TRBV27 with TRBJ1-1, with unresolved D. The CDR3 sequence is 16 residues long. Germline lookup yields CDR1 MNHEY and CDR2 SMNVEV (reference sequence). The CDR3, as DNA: TGTGCCAGCATTTTAATGGCCCTTGGATCGAACACTGAAGCTTTCTTT. It specifies CASILMALGSNTEAFF.

As regards this clone: The junction and the germline gene differ at one end; a read error may be behind it. The V call is TRBV6-2 or TRBV6-3, the J call TRBJ2-5; TRBD2 is a possible D gene (6 bases). The CDR3 sequence is 16 residues long. CDR1 and CDR2 from the germline V gene are MNHEY and SVGEGT. DNA for the CDR3: TGTGCCAGCAGTAACCTGACTAGTAGGGGCCAAGAGACACAGTACTTC. This sequence encodes CASSNLTSRGQETQYF.

In this sample, this clone turned up once. The V gene is TRBV11-2, the J gene TRBJ2-1; TRBD2 agrees at 8 bases. The CDR3 spans 16 residues. With 5 bases clipped from V and 4 bases from J, the junction kept 10 bases outside the gene matches. Germline V gene sequence: CDR1 SGHAT, CDR2 FQNNGV. Here the CDR3 DNA reads TGTGCCAGCAGCCATCAAGCGGGAGTGACATACAATGAGCAGTTCTTC. Protein sequence: CASSHQAGVTYNEQFF.